A selection of T cell receptor beta chains follows, all from one sample in a study of blood T cell repertoires in COVID-19. Profiled with immunoSEQ multiplex PCR; TCRdb holds only in-frame clones, not every one. The sample has roughly 150,000 clones; roughly 86% are singletons. Material: peripheral blood. These receptors were obtained from a human donor with acute or convalescent COVID-19. The donor label of this sample is uncertain. The CDR3 runs from the conserved cysteine through the conserved F or W. D genes are given only for firm matches. Clone size is given for some rows only: seen once, a few or many times, or a class if the clone is expanded.

clone size | D gene | J gene | V gene | CDR3 protein | CDR3 DNA
- | TRBD2 | TRBJ2-3 | TRBV29-1 | CSVVASGGGLTDTQYF | TGCAGCGTTGTGGCTAGCGGGGGGGGTTTAACAGATACGCAGTATTTT
- | TRBD2 | TRBJ2-7 | TRBV3-1/TRBV3-2 | CASSLGLAGVSYEQYF | TGTGCCAGCAGCCTTGGACTAGCGGGGGTGTCCTACGAGCAGTACTTC
- | TRBD2 | TRBJ2-3 | TRBV5-1 | CASSLGLADADTQYF | TGCGCCAGCAGCTTGGGACTAGCAGATGCAGATACGCAGTATTTT
- | TRBD1 | TRBJ2-7 | TRBV4-2 | CASSRDPSGQTYEQYF | TGTGCCAGCAGCCGTGACCCGTCGGGACAGACCTACGAGCAGTACTTC
- | TRBD1 | TRBJ2-1 | TRBV5-1 | CASLDREGANEQFF | TGCGCCAGCCTAGACAGGGAAGGAGCGAATGAGCAGTTCTTC
- | - | TRBJ2-5 | TRBV5-1 | CASSSQTGLQETQYF | TGCGCCAGCAGCTCCCAGACAGGACTCCAAGAGACCCAGTACTTC
- | TRBD1 | TRBJ2-7 | TRBV11-2 | CASSPSPTGTRYEQYF | TGTGCCAGCAGCCCCTCACCGACAGGGACGCGTTACGAGCAGTACTTC
- | - | TRBJ2-5 | TRBV7-3 | CASSPTGVQETQYF | TGTGCCAGCAGCCCTACCGGGGTCCAAGAGACCCAGTACTTC
- | - | TRBJ2-3 | TRBV6-6 | CASSSRGDTQYF | TGTGCCAGCAGTTCCCGGGGAGATACGCAGTATTTT
- | - | TRBJ1-1 | TRBV30 | CATEKVPTNTEAFF | TGTGCAACGGAGAAAGTTCCTACGAACACTGAAGCTTTCTTT
- | TRBD1 | TRBJ1-4 | TRBV25-1 | CASTSGGQKNEKLFF | TGTGCCAGCACGAGCGGGGGACAGAAGAATGAAAAACTGTTTTTT
- | - | TRBJ2-3 | TRBV5-4 | CASSFDSQTDTQYF | TGTGCCAGCAGCTTTGACAGTCAAACAGATACGCAGTATTTT
few | - | TRBJ2-7 | TRBV5-1 | CASSLTSYEQYF | TGCGCCAGCAGCTTGACTTCCTACGAGCAGTACTTC
- | TRBD1 | TRBJ2-3 | TRBV19 | CASSADRGLTIGTQYF | TGTGCCAGTAGTGCCGACAGGGGTCTTACAATAGGGACGCAGTATTTT
- | - | TRBJ2-6 | TRBV7-6 | CASSLDSQVSGANVLTF | TGTGCCAGCAGCTTAGATAGCCAAGTTTCTGGGGCCAACGTCCTGACTTTC
- | - | TRBJ1-1 | TRBV27 | CASSSPGAAGSTEAFF | TGTGCCAGCAGTTCCCCTGGTGCGGCGGGGAGTACTGAAGCTTTCTTT
- | - | TRBJ1-2 | TRBV4-3 | CASSQEWGEGYTF | TGCGCCAGCAGCCAAGAATGGGGCGAGGGCTACACCTTC
- | TRBD1 | TRBJ2-7 | TRBV27 | CASKGQGSYEQYF | TGTGCCAGCAAGGGACAGGGCTCCTACGAGCAGTACTTC
- | - | TRBJ2-1 | TRBV7-2 | CASSLETAYNEQFF | TGTGCCAGCAGCTTAGAGACAGCGTACAATGAGCAGTTCTTC